This is a list of T cell receptor beta chains from one sample in a study of shared clonotypes between healthy human individuals. Measured with immunoSEQ multiplex PCR; TCRdb has only the in-frame clones, and not every one. The table records millions of clones, 85% to 95% of them present only once. Sequencing was done on a sample of naive CD8+ T cells sorted from blood. These receptors originate from a man younger than 30 in good health. Each CDR3 is given with its conserved first and last residue. Fields, in order: clone size, D gene, V gene, J gene, CDR3 DNA, CDR3 protein. A D gene is named only where the DNA matches it firmly. Clone sizes are given selectively: once, few, many, or a class where the clone is expanded.

clone_size: -
d_call: -
v_call: TRBV5-5
j_call: TRBJ1-5
cdr3_nt: TGTGCCAGCACCCCGAGGGGGGATAGCAATCAGCCCCAGCATTTT
cdr3_aa: CASTPRGDSNQPQHF

clone_size: -
d_call: -
v_call: TRBV18
j_call: TRBJ2-3
cdr3_nt: TGTGCCAGCTCACCAGACGGGGGCGAGATTGGGGTCACAGATACGCAGTATTTT
cdr3_aa: CASSPDGGEIGVTDTQYF

clone_size: -
d_call: -
v_call: TRBV6-5
j_call: TRBJ1-2
cdr3_nt: TGTGCCAGCAGCGACTGGACTCACAACTATGGCTACACCTTC
cdr3_aa: CASSDWTHNYGYTF

clone_size: once
d_call: -
v_call: TRBV6-1
j_call: TRBJ1-6
cdr3_nt: TGTGCCAGCAGTGAAGGAATCATCCCAGGAGCTCATAATTCACCCCTCCACTTT
cdr3_aa: CASSEGIIPGAHNSPLHF

clone_size: -
d_call: -
v_call: TRBV30
j_call: TRBJ1-1
cdr3_nt: TGTGCCTGGAGTGTAGTATTGAACACTGAAGCTTTCTTT
cdr3_aa: CAWSVVLNTEAFF

clone_size: -
d_call: TRBD1
v_call: TRBV19
j_call: TRBJ2-7
cdr3_nt: TGTGCCAGTAGTATGCGACAGGGGACCTACGAGCAGTACTTC
cdr3_aa: CASSMRQGTYEQYF

clone_size: -
d_call: -
v_call: TRBV28
j_call: TRBJ2-2
cdr3_nt: TGTGCCAGCAGTTTGAGGGGCGTCAGGGCCGGGGAGCTGTTTTTT
cdr3_aa: CASSLRGVRAGELFF

clone_size: -
d_call: -
v_call: TRBV7-3
j_call: TRBJ2-1
cdr3_nt: TGTGCCAGCAGCTCAGTAGGGGACAATGAGCAGTTCTTC
cdr3_aa: CASSSVGDNEQFF

clone_size: -
d_call: TRBD2
v_call: TRBV25-1
j_call: TRBJ2-5
cdr3_nt: TGTGCCAGCAGTGACCTAGCGGGAGAAGGCCAAGAGACCCAGTACTTC
cdr3_aa: CASSDLAGEGQETQYF

clone_size: -
d_call: TRBD2
v_call: TRBV28
j_call: TRBJ2-3
cdr3_nt: TGTGCCAGCCAACTAGCGGGGGCTTACACAGATACGCAGTATTTT
cdr3_aa: CASQLAGAYTDTQYF

clone_size: -
d_call: -
v_call: TRBV7-8
j_call: TRBJ2-1
cdr3_nt: TGTGCCAGCAGCTCACAGGGTGGGAAATACAATGAGCAGTTCTTC
cdr3_aa: CASSSQGGKYNEQFF

clone_size: -
d_call: TRBD2
v_call: TRBV2
j_call: TRBJ2-5
cdr3_nt: TGTGCCAGCAGTGAGAGTAGCGGGACCCTCCAAGAGACCCAGTACTTC
cdr3_aa: CASSESSGTLQETQYF

clone_size: -
d_call: -
v_call: TRBV4-1
j_call: TRBJ1-2
cdr3_nt: TGCGCCAGCAGCCAAGGTTTGCCCCCTTTTACAGGAGGGTATGGCTACACCTTC
cdr3_aa: CASSQGLPPFTGGYGYTF

clone_size: -
d_call: -
v_call: TRBV7-7
j_call: TRBJ2-5
cdr3_nt: TGTGCTAGCAGCCCCCGGGACGGGCAATCAGAGACCCAGTACTTC
cdr3_aa: CASSPRDGQSETQYF

clone_size: -
d_call: TRBD1
v_call: TRBV6-1
j_call: TRBJ1-4
cdr3_nt: TGTGCCAGCAGTGAAGCTGGAAGGGGGCGATTTAATGAAAAACTGTTTTTT
cdr3_aa: CASSEAGRGRFNEKLFF

clone_size: -
d_call: TRBD2
v_call: TRBV7-6
j_call: TRBJ2-3
cdr3_nt: TGTGCCAGCAGCTTAGTGACTAGCGGGGGGACAGATACGCAGTATTTT
cdr3_aa: CASSLVTSGGTDTQYF

clone_size: once
d_call: -
v_call: TRBV30
j_call: TRBJ2-5
cdr3_nt: TGTGCCTGGAGTCTGGACATGCCAGCGCAGACCCAGTACTTC
cdr3_aa: CAWSLDMPAQTQYF

clone_size: -
d_call: TRBD1
v_call: TRBV2
j_call: TRBJ2-7
cdr3_nt: TGTGCCAGCAGTGATACAGGGGACGAGCAGTACTTC
cdr3_aa: CASSDTGDEQYF

clone_size: once
d_call: -
v_call: TRBV2
j_call: TRBJ1-1
cdr3_nt: TGTGCCAGCACCACCCTCGGGGGGGGCACTGAAGCTTTCTTT
cdr3_aa: CASTTLGGGTEAFF

clone_size: -
d_call: -
v_call: TRBV27
j_call: TRBJ1-2
cdr3_nt: TGTGCCAGCAGCCTCGTAGGGGCCGGCTATGGCTACACCTTC
cdr3_aa: CASSLVGAGYGYTF

clone_size: -
d_call: TRBD1
v_call: TRBV28
j_call: TRBJ1-2
cdr3_nt: TGTGCCAGCAGTCCCTCGGACAGGGGGCTAGATAACTATGGCTACACCTTC
cdr3_aa: CASSPSDRGLDNYGYTF

clone_size: -
d_call: -
v_call: TRBV29-1
j_call: TRBJ1-1
cdr3_nt: TGCAGCGTTGACCACGGGACTTTGAACACTGAAGCTTTCTTT
cdr3_aa: CSVDHGTLNTEAFF

clone_size: -
d_call: -
v_call: TRBV10-1
j_call: TRBJ1-6
cdr3_nt: TGCGCCAGCAGTGAGGACTCTGATTCACCCCTCCACTTT
cdr3_aa: CASSEDSDSPLHF

clone_size: few
d_call: TRBD1
v_call: TRBV9
j_call: TRBJ1-2
cdr3_nt: TGTGCCAGCAGTGACTTACAGGGGAACTGGGGCTACACCTTC
cdr3_aa: CASSDLQGNWGYTF

clone_size: -
d_call: -
v_call: TRBV7-9
j_call: TRBJ2-2
cdr3_nt: TGTGCCAGCAGCTTAATCAGCGGGGAGCTGTTTTTT
cdr3_aa: CASSLISGELFF